This T cell receptor (beta chain) was found in a study of Graves' ophthalmopathy and Graves' hyperthyroidism. Trimming took 3 bases from V and 5 from J, leaving 13 bases between them. Germline V CDR1 and CDR2: MGHDK, SYGVNS. CDR3 size: 14 residues. Orbital computed tomography and thyroid ultrasound, along with TRAb, serum thyroxine and clinical symptoms, underpinned diagnosis. TCR beta CDR3 amplification used RNA transcripts. The first-round RT-PCR employed HTBI primers together with the Qiagen OneStep RT-PCR kit. A multiplex PCR was then performed as the second round. In TCRdb, the multiplex PCR reads were re-called with MiXCR into one record per CDR3 protein. The table records 200,000 to 300,000 distinct CDR3 sequences, 45% of them present only once. This clonotype showed up many times.

This sequence originates from an adult man with Graves' ophthalmopathy. V and J are TRBV25-1 and TRBJ2-5; D gene unclear. Sequencing was performed on peripheral blood. CDR3 coding DNA: TGTGCCAGCAGTGACCCCCCGGGCACGGAGACCCAGTACTTC. Protein: CASSDPPGTETQYF.